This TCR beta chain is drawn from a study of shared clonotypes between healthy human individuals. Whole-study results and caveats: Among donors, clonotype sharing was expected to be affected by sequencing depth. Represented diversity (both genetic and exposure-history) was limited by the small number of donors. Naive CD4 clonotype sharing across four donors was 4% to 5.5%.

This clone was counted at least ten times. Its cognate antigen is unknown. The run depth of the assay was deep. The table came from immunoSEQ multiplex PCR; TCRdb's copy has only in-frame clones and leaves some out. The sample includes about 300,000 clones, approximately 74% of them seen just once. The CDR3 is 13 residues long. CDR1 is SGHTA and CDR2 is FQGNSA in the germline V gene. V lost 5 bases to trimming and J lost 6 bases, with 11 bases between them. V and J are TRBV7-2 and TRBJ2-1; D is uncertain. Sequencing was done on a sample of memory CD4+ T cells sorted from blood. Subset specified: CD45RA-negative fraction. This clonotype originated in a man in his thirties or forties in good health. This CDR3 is CASSPQAINEQFF. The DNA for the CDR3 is TGTGCCAGCAGCCCTCAGGCCATCAATGAGCAGTTCTTC.